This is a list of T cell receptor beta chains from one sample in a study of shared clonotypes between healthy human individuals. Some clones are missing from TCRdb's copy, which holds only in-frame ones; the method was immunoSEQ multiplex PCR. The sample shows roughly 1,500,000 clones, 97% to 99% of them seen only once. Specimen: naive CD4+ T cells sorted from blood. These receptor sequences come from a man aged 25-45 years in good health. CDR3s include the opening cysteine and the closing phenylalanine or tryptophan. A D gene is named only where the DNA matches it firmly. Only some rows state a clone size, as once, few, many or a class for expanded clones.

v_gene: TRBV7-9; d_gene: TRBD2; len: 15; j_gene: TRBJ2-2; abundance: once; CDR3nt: TGTGCCAGCAGCGGAAGGGAGGGAAACACCGGGGAGCTGTTTTTT; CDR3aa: CASSGREGNTGELFF
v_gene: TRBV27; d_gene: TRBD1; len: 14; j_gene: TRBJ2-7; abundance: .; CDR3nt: TGTGCCAGCAGCGGGGGGACAGGGGCCTACGAGCAGTACTTC; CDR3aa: CASSGGTGAYEQYF
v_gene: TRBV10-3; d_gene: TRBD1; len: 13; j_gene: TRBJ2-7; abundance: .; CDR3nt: TGTGCCATCAGTGTACAGGGGGCGGGCGAGCAGTACTTC; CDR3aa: CAISVQGAGEQYF
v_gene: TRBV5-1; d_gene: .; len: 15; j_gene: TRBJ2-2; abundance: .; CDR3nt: TGCGCCAGCAGCTTAAACAGGAGGAACACCGGGGAGCTGTTTTTT; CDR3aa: CASSLNRRNTGELFF
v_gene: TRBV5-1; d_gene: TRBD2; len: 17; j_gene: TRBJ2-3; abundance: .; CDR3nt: TGCGCCAGCAGCTTCCCGGGGGGGCGGATTAGCACAGATACGCAGTATTTT; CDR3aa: CASSFPGGRISTDTQYF
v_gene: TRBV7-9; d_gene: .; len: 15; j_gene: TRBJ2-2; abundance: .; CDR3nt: TGTGCCAGCAGCCGCGCAAGAGGGACTGTAGGGGAGCTGTTTTTT; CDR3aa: CASSRARGTVGELFF
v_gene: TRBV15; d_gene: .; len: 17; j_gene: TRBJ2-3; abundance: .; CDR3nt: TGTGCCACCAGCAGAGATCACCTCGGGCCAGCGACAGATACGCAGTATTTT; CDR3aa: CATSRDHLGPATDTQYF
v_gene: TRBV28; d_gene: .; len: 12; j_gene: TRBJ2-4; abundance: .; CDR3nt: TGTGCCAGCAGTTTCCGGGGAGGCATTCAGTACTTC; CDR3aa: CASSFRGGIQYF
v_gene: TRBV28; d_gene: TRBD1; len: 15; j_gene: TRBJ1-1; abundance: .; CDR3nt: TGTGCCACCCGGCTGACAGGGGGATTTGTCACTGAAGCTTTCTTT; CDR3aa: CATRLTGGFVTEAFF
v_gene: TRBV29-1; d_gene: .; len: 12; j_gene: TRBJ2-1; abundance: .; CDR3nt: TGCAGCGTTGATACGCGGGTCAATGAGCAGTTCTTC; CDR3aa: CSVDTRVNEQFF
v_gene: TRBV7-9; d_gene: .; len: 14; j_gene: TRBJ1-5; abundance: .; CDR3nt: TGTGCCAGCAGCTTCGACACTCTCAATCAGCCCCAGCATTTT; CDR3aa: CASSFDTLNQPQHF
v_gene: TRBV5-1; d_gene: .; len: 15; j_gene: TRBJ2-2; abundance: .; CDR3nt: TGCGCCAGCAGCTTGGTTGGACACACCACCGGGGAGCTGTTTTTT; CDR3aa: CASSLVGHTTGELFF
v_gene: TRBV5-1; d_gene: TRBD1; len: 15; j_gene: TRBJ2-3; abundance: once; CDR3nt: TGCGCCAGCAGCCTCGGGGACAGGGACACAGATACGCAGTATTTT; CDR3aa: CASSLGDRDTDTQYF
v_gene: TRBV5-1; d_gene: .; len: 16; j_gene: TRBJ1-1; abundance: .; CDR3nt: TGCGCCAGCAGCTTGGAATTGGGCCACTTGAACACTGAAGCTTTCTTT; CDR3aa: CASSLELGHLNTEAFF
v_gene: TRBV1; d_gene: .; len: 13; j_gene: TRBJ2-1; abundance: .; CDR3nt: TGCACCAGCAGCCAACGGCGGAACAATGAGCAGTTCTTC; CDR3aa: CTSSQRRNNEQFF
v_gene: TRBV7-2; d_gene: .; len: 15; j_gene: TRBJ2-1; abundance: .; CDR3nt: TGTGCCAGCAGCTTAGATGCAGCCTCCTACAATGAGCAGTTCTTC; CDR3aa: CASSLDAASYNEQFF
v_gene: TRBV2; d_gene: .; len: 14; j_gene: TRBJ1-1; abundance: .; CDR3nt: TGTGCCAGCACTCGACCTACAGCGAACACTGAAGCTTTCTTT; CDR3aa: CASTRPTANTEAFF
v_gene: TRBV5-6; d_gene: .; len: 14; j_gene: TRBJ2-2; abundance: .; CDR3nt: TGTGCCAGCAGCTCTTCCTCAGGGACCGGGGAGCTGTTTTTT; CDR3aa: CASSSSSGTGELFF
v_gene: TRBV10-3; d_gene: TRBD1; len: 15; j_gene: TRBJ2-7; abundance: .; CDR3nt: TGTGCCATCAGTGAGTCCCGGACAGGGGTGGGAGAGCAGTACTTC; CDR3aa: CAISESRTGVGEQYF
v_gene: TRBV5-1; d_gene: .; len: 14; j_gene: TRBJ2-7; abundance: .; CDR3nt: TGCGCCAGCAGCTTGGCCGCGGGTTTGTACGAGCAGTACTTC; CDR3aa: CASSLAAGLYEQYF
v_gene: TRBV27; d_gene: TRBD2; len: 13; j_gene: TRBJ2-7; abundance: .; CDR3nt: TGTGCCAACATAGCGGGAGGGCCGTACGAGCAGTACTTC; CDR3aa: CANIAGGPYEQYF
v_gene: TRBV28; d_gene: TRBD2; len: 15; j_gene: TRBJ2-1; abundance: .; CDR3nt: TGTGCCAGCATCGCTACTAGCGGGAGGTCGTATGAGCAGTTCTTC; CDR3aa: CASIATSGRSYEQFF